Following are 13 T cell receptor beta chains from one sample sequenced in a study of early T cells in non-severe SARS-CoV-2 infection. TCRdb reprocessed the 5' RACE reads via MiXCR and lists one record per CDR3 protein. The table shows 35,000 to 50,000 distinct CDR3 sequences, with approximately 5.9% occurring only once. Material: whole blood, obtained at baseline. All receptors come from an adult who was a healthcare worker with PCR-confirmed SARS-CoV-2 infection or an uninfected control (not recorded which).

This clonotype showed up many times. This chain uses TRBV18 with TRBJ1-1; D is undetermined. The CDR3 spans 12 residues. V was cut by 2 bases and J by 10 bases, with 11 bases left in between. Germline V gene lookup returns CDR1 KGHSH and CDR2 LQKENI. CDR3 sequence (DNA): TGTGCCAGCTCACCAAAAGGAATAGGAGCTTTCTTT. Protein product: CASSPKGIGAFF.

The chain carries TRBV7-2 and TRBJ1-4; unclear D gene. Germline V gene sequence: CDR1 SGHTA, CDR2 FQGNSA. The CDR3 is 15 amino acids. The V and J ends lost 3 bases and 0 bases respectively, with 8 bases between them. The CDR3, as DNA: TGTGCCAGCAGCTTTGATCCTGCAACTAATGAAAAACTGTTTTTT. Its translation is CASSFDPATNEKLFF.

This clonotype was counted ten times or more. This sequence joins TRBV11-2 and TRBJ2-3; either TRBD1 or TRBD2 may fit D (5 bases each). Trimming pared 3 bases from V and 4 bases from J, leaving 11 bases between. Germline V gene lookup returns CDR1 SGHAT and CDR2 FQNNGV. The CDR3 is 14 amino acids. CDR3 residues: CASSLGLAADTQYF. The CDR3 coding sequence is TGTGCCAGCAGCTTGGGGCTAGCCGCAGATACGCAGTATTTT.

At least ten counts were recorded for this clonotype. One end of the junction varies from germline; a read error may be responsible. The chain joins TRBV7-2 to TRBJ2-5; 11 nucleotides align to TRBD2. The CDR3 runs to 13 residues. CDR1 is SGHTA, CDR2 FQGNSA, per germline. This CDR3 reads CASSLAGGETQYF. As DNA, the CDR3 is TGTGCCAGCAGTTTAGCGGGGGGGGAGACCCAGTACTTC.

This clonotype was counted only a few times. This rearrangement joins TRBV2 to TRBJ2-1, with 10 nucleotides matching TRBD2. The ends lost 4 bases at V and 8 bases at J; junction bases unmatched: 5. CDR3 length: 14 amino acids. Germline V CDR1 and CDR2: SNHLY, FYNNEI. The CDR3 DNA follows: TGTGCCAGCAGTGCCGGGACTAGCGTGGATGAGCAGTTCTTC. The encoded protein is CASSAGTSVDEQFF. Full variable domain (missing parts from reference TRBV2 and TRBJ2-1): EPEVTQTPSHQVTQMGQEVILRCVPISNHLYFYWYRQILGQKVEFLVSFYNNEISEKSEIFDDQFSVERPDGSNFTLKIRSTKLEDSAMYFCASSAGTSVDEQFFGPGTRLTVL.

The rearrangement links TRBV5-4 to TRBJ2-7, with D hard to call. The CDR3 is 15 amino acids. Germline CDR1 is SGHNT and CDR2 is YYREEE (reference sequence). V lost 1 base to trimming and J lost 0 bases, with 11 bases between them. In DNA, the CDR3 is TGTGCCAGCAGCTTGTTCCAGATGAGCTCCTACGAGCAGTACTTC. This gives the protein CASSLFQMSSYEQYF.

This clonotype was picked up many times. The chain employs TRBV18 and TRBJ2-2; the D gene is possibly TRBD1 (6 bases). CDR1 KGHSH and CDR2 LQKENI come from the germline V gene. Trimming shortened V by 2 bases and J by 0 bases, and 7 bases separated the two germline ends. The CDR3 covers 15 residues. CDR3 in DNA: TGTGCCAGCTCACCAAGGACAGCGAACACCGGGGAGCTGTTTTTT. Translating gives CASSPRTANTGELFF.

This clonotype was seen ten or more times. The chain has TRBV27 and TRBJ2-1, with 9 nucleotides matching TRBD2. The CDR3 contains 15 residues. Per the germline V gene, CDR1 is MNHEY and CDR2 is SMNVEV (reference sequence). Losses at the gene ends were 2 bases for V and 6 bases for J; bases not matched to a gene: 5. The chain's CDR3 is CASSLGASGVNEQFF. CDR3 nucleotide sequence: TGTGCCAGCAGTTTAGGGGCTAGCGGGGTCAATGAGCAGTTCTTC.

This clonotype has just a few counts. The CDR3 reads CASSLLGQPQHF. CDR3 nucleotide sequence: TGTGCCAGCAGCCTTCTCGGTCAGCCCCAGCATTTT. The V and J genes are TRBV3-1 and TRBJ1-5; D is ambiguous. This CDR3 has 12 amino acids. In germline, CDR1 is LGHDT, CDR2 YNNKEL (reference sequence). V shed 4 bases and J shed 6 bases, with 7 bases lying between them.

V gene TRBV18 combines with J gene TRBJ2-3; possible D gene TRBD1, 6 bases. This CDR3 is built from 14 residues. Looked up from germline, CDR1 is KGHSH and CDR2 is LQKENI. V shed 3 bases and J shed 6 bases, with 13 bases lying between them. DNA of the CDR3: TGTGCCAGCTCACCGTCGTGGACAGCTGATACGCAGTATTTT. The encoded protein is CASSPSWTADTQYF.

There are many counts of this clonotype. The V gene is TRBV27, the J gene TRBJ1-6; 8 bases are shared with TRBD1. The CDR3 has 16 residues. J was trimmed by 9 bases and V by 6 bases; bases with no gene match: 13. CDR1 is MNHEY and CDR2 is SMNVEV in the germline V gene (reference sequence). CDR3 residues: CASRSPGGAIGSPLHF. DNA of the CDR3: TGTGCCAGCAGGTCCCCAGGGGGCGCAATAGGTTCACCCCTCCACTTT.

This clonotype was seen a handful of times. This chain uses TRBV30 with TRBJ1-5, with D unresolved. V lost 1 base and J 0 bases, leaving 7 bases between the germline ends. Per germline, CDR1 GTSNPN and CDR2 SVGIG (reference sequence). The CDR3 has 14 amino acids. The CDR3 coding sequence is TGTGCCTGGAGTGACGGAAATAGCAATCAGCCCCAGCATTTT. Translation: CAWSDGNSNQPQHF.

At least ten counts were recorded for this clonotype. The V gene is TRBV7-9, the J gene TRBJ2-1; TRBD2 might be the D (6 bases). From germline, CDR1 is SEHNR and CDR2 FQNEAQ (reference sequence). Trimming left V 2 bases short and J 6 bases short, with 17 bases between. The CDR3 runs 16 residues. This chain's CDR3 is CASSLLGGIVVNEQFF. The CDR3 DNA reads TGTGCCAGCAGCTTACTCGGCGGGATCGTGGTCAATGAGCAGTTCTTC.